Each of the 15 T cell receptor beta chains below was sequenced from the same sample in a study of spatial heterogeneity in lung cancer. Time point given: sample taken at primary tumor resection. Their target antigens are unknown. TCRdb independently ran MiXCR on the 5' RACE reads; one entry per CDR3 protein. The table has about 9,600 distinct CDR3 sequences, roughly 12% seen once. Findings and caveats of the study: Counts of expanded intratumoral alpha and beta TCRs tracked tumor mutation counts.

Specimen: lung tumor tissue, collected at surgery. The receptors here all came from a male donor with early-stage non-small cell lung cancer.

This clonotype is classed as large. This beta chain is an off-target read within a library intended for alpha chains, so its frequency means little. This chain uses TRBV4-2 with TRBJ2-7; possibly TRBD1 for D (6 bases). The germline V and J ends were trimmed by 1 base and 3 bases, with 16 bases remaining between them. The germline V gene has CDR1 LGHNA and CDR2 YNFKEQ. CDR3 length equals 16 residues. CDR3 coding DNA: TGTGCCAGCAGCCAAGGGGACACAATCCCCGACTACGAGCAGTACTTC. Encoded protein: CASSQGDTIPDYEQYF.

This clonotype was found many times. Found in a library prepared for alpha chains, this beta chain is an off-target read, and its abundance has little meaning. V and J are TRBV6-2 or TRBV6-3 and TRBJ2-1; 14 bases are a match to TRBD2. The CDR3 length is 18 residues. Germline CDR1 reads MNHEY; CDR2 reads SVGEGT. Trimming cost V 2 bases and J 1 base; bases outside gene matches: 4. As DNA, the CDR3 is TGTGCCAGCAGTTACGTGGGGACTAGCGGGAGATCCTACAATGAGCAGTTCTTC. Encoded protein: CASSYVGTSGRSYNEQFF.

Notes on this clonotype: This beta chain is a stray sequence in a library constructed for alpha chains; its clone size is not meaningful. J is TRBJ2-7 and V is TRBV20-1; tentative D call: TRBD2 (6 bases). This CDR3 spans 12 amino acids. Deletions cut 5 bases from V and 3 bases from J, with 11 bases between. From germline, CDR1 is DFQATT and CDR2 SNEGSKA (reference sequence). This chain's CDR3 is CSAPGEDYEQYF. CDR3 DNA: TGCAGTGCTCCGGGGGAAGACTACGAGCAGTACTTC.

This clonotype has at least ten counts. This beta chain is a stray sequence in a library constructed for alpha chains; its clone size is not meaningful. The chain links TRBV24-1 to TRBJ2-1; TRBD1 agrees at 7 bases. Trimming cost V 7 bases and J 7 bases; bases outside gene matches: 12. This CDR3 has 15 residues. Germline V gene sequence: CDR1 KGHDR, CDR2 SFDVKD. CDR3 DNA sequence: TGTGCCACCAGCAGACAGGGAAGGATGGATAATGAGCAGTTCTTC. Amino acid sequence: CATSRQGRMDNEQFF.

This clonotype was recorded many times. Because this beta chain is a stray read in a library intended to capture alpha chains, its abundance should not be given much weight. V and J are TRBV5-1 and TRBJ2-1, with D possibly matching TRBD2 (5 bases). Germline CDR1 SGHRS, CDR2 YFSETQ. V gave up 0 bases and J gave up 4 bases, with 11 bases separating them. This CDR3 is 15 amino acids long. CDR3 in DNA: TGCGCCAGCAGCTTGGAGCGGTCCTCTTACAATGAGCAGTTCTTC. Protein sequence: CASSLERSSYNEQFF.

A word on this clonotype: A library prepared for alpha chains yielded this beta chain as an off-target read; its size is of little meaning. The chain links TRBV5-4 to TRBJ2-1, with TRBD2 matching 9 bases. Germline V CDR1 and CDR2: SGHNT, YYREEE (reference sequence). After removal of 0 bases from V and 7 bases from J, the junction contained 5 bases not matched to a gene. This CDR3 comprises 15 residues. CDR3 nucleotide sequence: TGTGCCAGCAGCTTGGGGCTAGCGGGGCGGAATGAGCAGTTCTTC. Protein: CASSLGLAGRNEQFF.

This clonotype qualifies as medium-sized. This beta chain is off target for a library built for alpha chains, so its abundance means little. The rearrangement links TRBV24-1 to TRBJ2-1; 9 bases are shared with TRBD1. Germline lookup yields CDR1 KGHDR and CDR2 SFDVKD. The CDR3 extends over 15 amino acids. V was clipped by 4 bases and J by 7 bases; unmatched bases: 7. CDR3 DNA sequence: TGTGCCACCAGTGACGGGACAGGGTCAGGTAATGAGCAGTTCTTC. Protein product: CATSDGTGSGNEQFF.

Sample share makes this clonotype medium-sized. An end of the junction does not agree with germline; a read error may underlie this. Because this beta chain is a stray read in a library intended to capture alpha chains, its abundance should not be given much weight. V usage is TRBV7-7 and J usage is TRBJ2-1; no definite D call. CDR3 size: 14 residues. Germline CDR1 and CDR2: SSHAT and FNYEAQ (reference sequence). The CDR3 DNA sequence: TGTGCTAGCAGCTTAGGTTCAATCGGAAATGAGCAGTTCTTC. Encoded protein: CASSLGSIGNEQFF.

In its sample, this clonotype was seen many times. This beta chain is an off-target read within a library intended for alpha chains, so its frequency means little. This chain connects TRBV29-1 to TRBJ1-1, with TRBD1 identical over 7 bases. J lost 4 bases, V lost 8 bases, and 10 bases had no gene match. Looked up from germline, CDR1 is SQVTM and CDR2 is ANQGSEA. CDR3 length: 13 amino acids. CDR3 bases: TGCAGCTACCAGACAGGGAGGTTCACTGAAGCTTTCTTT. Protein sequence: CSYQTGRFTEAFF. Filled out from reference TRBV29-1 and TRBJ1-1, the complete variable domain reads SAVISQKPSRDICQRGTSLTIQCQVDSQVTMMFWYRQQPGQSLTLIATANQGSEATYESGFVIDKFPISRPNLTFSTLTVSNMSPEDSSIYLCSYQTGRFTEAFFGQGTRLTVV.

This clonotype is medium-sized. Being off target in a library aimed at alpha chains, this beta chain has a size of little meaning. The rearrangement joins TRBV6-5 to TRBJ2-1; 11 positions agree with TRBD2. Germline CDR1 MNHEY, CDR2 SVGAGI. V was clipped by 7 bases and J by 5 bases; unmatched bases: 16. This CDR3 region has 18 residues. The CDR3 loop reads CASTQNPTSGVVNNEQFF. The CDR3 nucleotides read TGTGCCAGCACCCAAAACCCGACTAGCGGGGTGGTGAACAATGAGCAGTTCTTC.

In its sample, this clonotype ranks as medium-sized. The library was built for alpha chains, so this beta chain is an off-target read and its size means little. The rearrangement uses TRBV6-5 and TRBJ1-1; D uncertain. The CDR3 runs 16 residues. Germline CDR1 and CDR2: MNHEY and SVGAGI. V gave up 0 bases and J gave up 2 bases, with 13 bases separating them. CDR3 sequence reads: CASSYSSSYKNTEAFF. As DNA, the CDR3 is TGTGCCAGCAGTTACTCGAGCAGCTACAAAAACACTGAAGCTTTCTTT.

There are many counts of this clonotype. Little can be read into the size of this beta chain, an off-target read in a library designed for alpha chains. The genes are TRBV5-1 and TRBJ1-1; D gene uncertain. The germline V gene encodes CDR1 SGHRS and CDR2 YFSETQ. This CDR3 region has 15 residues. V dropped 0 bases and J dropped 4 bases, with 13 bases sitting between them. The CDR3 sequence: CASSLEPATGTEAFF. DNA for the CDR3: TGCGCCAGCAGCTTGGAACCAGCTACGGGCACTGAAGCTTTCTTT.

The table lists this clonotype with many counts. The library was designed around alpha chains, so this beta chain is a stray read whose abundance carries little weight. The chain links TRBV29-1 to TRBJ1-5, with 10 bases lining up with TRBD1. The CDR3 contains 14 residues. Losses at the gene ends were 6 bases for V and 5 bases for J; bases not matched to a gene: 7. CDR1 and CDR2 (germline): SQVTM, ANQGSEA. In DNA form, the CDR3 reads TGCAGCGTCCGCGGGACAGGGGTCCATCAGCCCCAGCATTTT. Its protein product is CSVRGTGVHQPQHF.

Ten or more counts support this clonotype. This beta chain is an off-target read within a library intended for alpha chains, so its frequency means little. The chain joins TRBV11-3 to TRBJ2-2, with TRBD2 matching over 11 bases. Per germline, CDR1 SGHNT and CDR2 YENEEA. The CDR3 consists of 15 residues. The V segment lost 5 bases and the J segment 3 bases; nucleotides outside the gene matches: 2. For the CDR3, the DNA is TGTGCCAGCAGCCAGGGACTAGCGGACACCGGGGAGCTGTTTTTT. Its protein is CASSQGLADTGELFF.

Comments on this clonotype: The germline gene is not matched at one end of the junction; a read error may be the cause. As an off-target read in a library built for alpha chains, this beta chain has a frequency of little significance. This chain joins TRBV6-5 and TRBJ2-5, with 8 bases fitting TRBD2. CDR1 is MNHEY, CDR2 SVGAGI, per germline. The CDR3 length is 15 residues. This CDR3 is CASGYSAGGGETQYF. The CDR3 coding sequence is TGTGCCAGCGGTTACTCTGCGGGAGGCGGAGAGACCCAGTACTTC.